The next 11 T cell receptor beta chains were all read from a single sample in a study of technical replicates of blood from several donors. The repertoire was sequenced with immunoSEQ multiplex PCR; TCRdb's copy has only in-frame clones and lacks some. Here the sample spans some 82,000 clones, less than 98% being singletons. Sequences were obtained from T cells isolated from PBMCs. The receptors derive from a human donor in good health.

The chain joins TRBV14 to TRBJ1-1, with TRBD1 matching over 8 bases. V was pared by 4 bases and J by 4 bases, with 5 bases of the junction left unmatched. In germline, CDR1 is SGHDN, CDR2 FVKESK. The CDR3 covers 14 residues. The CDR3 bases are TGTGCCAGCAGCCTCGACAGGGGTTTCACTGAAGCTTTCTTT. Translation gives CASSLDRGFTEAFF.

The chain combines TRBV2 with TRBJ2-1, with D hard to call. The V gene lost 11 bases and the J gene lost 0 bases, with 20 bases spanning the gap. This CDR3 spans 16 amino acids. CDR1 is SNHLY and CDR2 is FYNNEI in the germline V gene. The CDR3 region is CAFSSMAVSSYNEQFF. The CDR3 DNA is TGTGCCTTCTCGTCCATGGCGGTGAGCTCCTACAATGAGCAGTTCTTC.

CDR3 amino acids: CASSEGGGTSYEQYF. CDR3 coding DNA: TGCGCCAGCAGCGAGGGGGGGGGAACCTCCTACGAGCAGTACTTC. This chain links TRBV5-1 with TRBJ2-7, with D perhaps matching TRBD2 (7 bases). The CDR3 runs to 15 residues. The V end was cut by 4 bases, the J end by 0 bases, with 14 bases between. Germline V gives CDR1 SGHRS, CDR2 YFSETQ.

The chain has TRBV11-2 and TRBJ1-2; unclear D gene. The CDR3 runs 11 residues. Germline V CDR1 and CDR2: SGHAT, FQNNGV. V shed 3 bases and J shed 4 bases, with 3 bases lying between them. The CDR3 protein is CASSFGYGYTF. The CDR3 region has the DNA TGTGCCAGCAGCTTCGGCTATGGCTACACCTTC.

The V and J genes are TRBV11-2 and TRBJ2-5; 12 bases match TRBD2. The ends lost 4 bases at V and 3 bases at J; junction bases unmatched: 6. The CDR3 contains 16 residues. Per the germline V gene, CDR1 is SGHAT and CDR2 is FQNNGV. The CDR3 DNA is TGTGCCAGCAGCTCAGGACTAGCGGGGTTAGAAGAGACCCAGTACTTC. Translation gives CASSSGLAGLEETQYF.

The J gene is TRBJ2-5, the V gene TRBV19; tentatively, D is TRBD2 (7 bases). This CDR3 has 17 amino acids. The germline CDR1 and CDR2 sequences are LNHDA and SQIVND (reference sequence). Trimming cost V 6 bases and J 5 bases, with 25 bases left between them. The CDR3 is CASSRSTSDSQGETQYF. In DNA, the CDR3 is TGTGCCAGTAGCCGTTCCACTAGCGACTCCCAGGGGGAGACCCAGTACTTC.

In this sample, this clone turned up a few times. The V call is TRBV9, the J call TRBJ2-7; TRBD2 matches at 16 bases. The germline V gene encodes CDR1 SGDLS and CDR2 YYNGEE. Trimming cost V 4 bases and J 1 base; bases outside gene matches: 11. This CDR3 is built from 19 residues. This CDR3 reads CASSPRSGLAGGPSYEQYF. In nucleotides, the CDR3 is TGTGCCAGCAGCCCTAGGTCGGGACTAGCGGGAGGGCCATCCTACGAGCAGTACTTC. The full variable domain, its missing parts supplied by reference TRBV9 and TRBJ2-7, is DSGVTQTPKHLITATGQRVTLRCSPRSGDLSVYWYQQSLDQGLQFLIQYYNGEERAKGNILERFSAQQFPDLHSELNLSSLELGDSALYFCASSPRSGLAGGPSYEQYFGPGTRLTVT.

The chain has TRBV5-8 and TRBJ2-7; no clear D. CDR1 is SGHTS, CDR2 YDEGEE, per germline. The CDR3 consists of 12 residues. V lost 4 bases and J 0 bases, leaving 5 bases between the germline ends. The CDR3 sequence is CASSTSSYEQYF. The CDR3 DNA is TGTGCCAGCAGCACGAGCTCCTACGAGCAGTACTTC.

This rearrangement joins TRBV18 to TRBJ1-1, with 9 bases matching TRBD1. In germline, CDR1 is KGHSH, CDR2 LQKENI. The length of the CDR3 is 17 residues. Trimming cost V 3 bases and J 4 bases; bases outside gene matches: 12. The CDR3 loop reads CASSPVPGQGGSTEAFF. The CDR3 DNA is TGTGCCAGCTCACCCGTCCCGGGACAGGGAGGGAGCACTGAAGCTTTCTTT.

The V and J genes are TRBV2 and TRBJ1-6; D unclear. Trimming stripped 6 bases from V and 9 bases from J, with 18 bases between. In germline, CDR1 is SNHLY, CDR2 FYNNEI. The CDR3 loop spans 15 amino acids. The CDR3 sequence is CASSLFPRAGSPLHF. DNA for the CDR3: TGTGCCAGCAGCCTCTTCCCTCGTGCGGGTTCACCCCTCCACTTT. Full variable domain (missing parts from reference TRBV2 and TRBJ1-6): EPEVTQTPSHQVTQMGQEVILRCVPISNHLYFYWYRQILGQKVEFLVSFYNNEISEKSEIFDDQFSVERPDGSNFTLKIRSTKLEDSAMYFCASSLFPRAGSPLHFGNGTRLTVT.

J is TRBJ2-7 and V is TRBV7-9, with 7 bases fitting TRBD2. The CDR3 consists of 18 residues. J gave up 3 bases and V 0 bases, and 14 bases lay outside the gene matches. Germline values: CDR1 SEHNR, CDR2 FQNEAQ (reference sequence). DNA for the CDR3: TGTGCCAGCAGCTTAGCTGTGGGGTTAACGGGAGGTCGCTACGAGCAGTACTTC. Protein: CASSLAVGLTGGRYEQYF. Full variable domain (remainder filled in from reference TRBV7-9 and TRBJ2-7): DTGVSQNPRHKITKRGQNVTFRCDPISEHNRLYWYRQTLGQGPEFLTYFQNEAQLEKSRLLSDRFSAERPKGSFSTLEIQRTEQGDSAMYLCASSLAVGLTGGRYEQYFGPGTRLTVT.